This T cell receptor beta chain was observed in a study of blood T cell repertoires in COVID-19. Across the whole study: Sites in the United States, Italy and Spain provided acute and convalescent COVID-19 samples.

Those enrolled, adults aged about 18 to 89 years, came from about two dozen US areas. Donors in Cohort 3 counted as recovered after two negative PCRs, clearance, or symptom resolution. Profiling relied on immunoSEQ multiplex PCR, and the TCRdb table lists in-frame clones only, not all of them. The sample shows about 300,000 clones, approximately 84% of them seen only once. The CDR3 has 15 residues. V lost 4 bases to trimming and J lost 6 bases, with 19 bases between them. Germline V gene data show CDR1 as MGHRA and CDR2 as YSYEKL. Specimen: PBMCs or T cells enriched from blood (not recorded which). The gene calls are TRBV4-1 and TRBJ2-7; the D gene is possibly TRBD2 (6 bases). This clonotype originated in a woman aged 18-29 years who had recovered from COVID-19. The CDR3 DNA sequence: TGCGCCAGCAGCCCGATTGGAGGGAGTTCTCGCGAGCAGTACTTC. Encoded protein: CASSPIGGSSREQYF.